This T cell receptor (beta chain) is from a study of beta chain features in type 1 diabetes. Study background: There were some 98 million sorted cells examined across all samples.

As every portion of the isolated RNA was reverse transcribed, the sequencing read expressed TCRB transcripts. Profiled with immunoSEQ multiplex PCR; TCRdb holds only in-frame clones, not every one. The sample carries 35,000 to 50,000 clones, 50% recorded once. This clone was detected only a few times. Via the markers CD45RO/CCR7/CD25/CD127/CD95/CD27, stem cell-like memory, regulatory, central memory and naive CD4+ cells were sorted. This TCR derives from a woman in her twenties or thirties in good health. The specimen was stem cell memory CD4+ T cells from blood.

The CDR3 region has the DNA TGTGCCAGCAGCTTGAGTCCGGGACTAGCGGGAGGAGAGCAGTTCTTC. Amino acid sequence: CASSLSPGLAGGEQFF. The chain is built from TRBV7-8 and TRBJ2-1; 15 bases line up with TRBD2. Germline V lookup: CDR1 SGHVS, CDR2 FQNEAQ. Trimming removed 3 bases from V and 10 bases from J; junction bases left unmatched: 7. The CDR3 has 16 amino acids.